This is a list of T cell receptor beta chains from one sample in a study of read filtering for tumor transcriptome and immune sequencing. TCRdb used MiXCR to reprocess the reads, holding one entry per CDR3 protein. The data contain some 120,000 distinct CDR3 sequences, over 10% of them seen just once; the ten biggest clones take up approximately 9.9%. Sequenced material: a population of CD138-negative cells sorted from bone marrow. These receptor sequences come from a donor aged 40 or over with multiple myeloma. The CDR3 runs from the conserved cysteine through the conserved F or W. A D gene is named only where the DNA matches it firmly. Clone size is stated in some rows and not others, as once, few, many or a class when expanded.

- TRBJ1-3 - TRBV7-9 CASSSLGLSSGNTIYF TGTGCCAGCAGCTCGCTGGGACTGAGCTCTGGGAACACCATATATTTT
TRBD2 TRBJ2-5 few TRBV6-2/TRBV6-3 CASSYASGRTQYF TGTGCCAGCAGTTACGCTAGCGGGAGGACCCAGTACTTC
- TRBJ2-1 many TRBV5-1 CASSLGQAPYNEQFF TGCGCCAGCAGCTTGGGTCAGGCCCCCTACAATGAGCAGTTCTTC
- TRBJ2-1 many TRBV7-2 CASSLLQGGYNEQFF TGTGCCAGCAGCTTACTCCAGGGGGGTTACAATGAGCAGTTCTTC
TRBD1 TRBJ2-1 - TRBV27 CASSLDRGAYNEQFF TGTGCCAGCAGTTTGGACAGGGGAGCGTACAATGAGCAGTTCTTC
- TRBJ2-1 many TRBV5-4 CASSFTGYNEQFF TGTGCCAGCAGTTTCACCGGCTACAATGAGCAGTTCTTC
- TRBJ1-1 many TRBV7-2 CASSLEVGHEAFF TGTGCCAGCAGCTTAGAAGTAGGCCATGAAGCTTTCTTT
- TRBJ2-5 - TRBV10-3 CAISGTGEETQYF TGTGCCATCAGTGGGACGGGGGAAGAGACCCAGTACTTC
- TRBJ1-1 many TRBV24-1 CATSDGRVEAFF TGTGCCACCAGTGATGGCAGGGTTGAAGCTTTCTTT
TRBD1 TRBJ1-4 many TRBV9 CASSVGQGAEYEKLFF TGTGCCAGCAGCGTAGGGCAGGGGGCTGAGTATGAAAAACTGTTTTTT
- TRBJ2-1 many TRBV5-5 CASSWAVYNEQFF TGTGCCAGCAGCTGGGCGGTTTACAATGAGCAGTTCTTC